This T cell receptor beta chain was obtained from a study of CD8+ T cells in alopecia areata (dated by TCRdb to 2016 to 2019). Looking at the study overall: Treated patients were enrolled in an open-label pilot trial of oral tofacitinib at 5 to 10 mg twice daily for moderate-to-severe alopecia areata. The study used high-throughput TCRbeta sequencing to examine T cell clonal expansion in alopecia areata, in both the C3H/HeJ mouse model and human patients. The SALT score, which quantifies the percentage of affected scalp surface area, was used to measure disease severity in treated patients. RNA was obtained with the PAXgene miRNA kit for fixed scalp, the miRNeasy kit for PBMCs, and the RNeasy kit for mouse skin. Scalp clonality was compared across normal scalp (n=4), patchy alopecia areata scalp (n=8), and alopecia totalis/universalis scalp (n=8). Patients on tofacitinib were biopsied at baseline and after 4 and 24 weeks of treatment, and several of the patients also had a later scalp biopsy. In humans, TCRbeta sequencing was performed on scalp tissue and on sorted CD4+ and CD8+ peripheral blood T cells from healthy controls and from patients with patchy or totalis/universalis alopecia areata. Patients stayed on tofacitinib for 6 to 18 months and then had 6 months of follow-up off drug so that delayed response and recurrence could be assessed. immunoSEQ multiplex PCR using 35 Vbeta forward primers and 13 Jbeta reverse primers was used to amplify TCRbeta CDR3 regions.

The V end gives up 4 bases and the J end 1 base, leaving 14 bases in the junction not matched to a gene. Measured from the cysteine to the phenylalanine, the CDR3 is 20 residues long. Of the read, only the CDR3 DNA is kept; its 60 bases are in frame from base 1. The CDR1 and CDR2 encoded by the germline V gene are MDHEN and SYDVKM. The paper's findings and limits, for the study overall: Tofacitinib significantly lowered scalp clonality and the number of expanded CD8+ clones among the top 100 scalp clones. Because the treated cohort was small and had just a single nonresponder, larger studies are needed to establish links between baseline CD8+ expansion and response. During tofacitinib treatment, many expanded lesional clones remained in scalp and blood, and this persistence may partly explain relapse after treatment is stopped. Higher clonality and more expanded CD8+ clones were observed in lesional scalp than in normal scalp, particularly in alopecia totalis/universalis, a finding suggestive of antigenic drive. Shared TCR sequences between patients were less evident than in mice, which may be partly attributable to HLA diversity in the patient population. Resident alphabeta T cells in normal human skin are also sequenced, complicating scalp TCR repertoire analysis, unlike mouse skin dominated by gammadelta T cells.

Notes on this clone: Its target antigen remains unknown. Base qualities are not at hand, and no much larger clone is one base apart.

This sample's time point label indicates: about 25 weeks on oral tofacitinib. The intended sense of this specimen's treatment or condition label: oral pan-JAK inhibitor, 5-10 mg twice daily. From alopecia areata patients, peripheral blood was collected along with lesional scalp punch biopsies. PBMCs were isolated by density centrifugation and stained for CD3, CD4 and CD8, after which CD4+ and CD8+ T cells were sorted on a FACSAria. The library was generated by the immunoSEQ multiplex PCR assay. For TCR sequencing, RNA was extracted from every sample and reverse transcribed into cDNA to serve as template. First-strand cDNA was synthesized with SuperScript III using a 2:1 mix of oligo-dT and random hexamers. Amplification bias was assessed with a synthetic immune receptor repertoire, and residual bias was removed computationally. Processing in the source paper ran as follows. After raw reads were preprocessed to remove errors, the CDR3 was defined following IMGT conventions as running from the conserved cysteine to phenylalanine. Clonality was computed as 1 minus the Shannon entropy, with the entropy normalized by log2 of the number of productive unique TCRs. CD4 or CD8 identity of scalp clones was inferred by cross-referencing scalp TCRbeta sequences with sorted blood CD4 and CD8 repertoires. TCRdb retrieved this table from immuneACCESS and kept in-frame rearrangements only. Not all clones are present; in checked studies, unresolved V genes account for under half, and no reason is known for the remainder. The D gene and trimming were derived from the DNA, and the V and J assignments and clone size from that table. The sample table holds about 42,000 clones, of which just under 95% were seen once. The ten most abundant clones make up approximately 17% of the sample.

Recombination linked TRBV28 to TRBJ2-4; 12 junctional bases match TRBD2. This specimen was CD8+ T cells sorted from blood, taken at week 24, from a patient treated with tofacitinib. The TCR sequence derives from a human donor with alopecia areata. The base sequence is TGTGCCAGCAGTTCTCCTGTAGGGACTAGCGGGTATTCCGCCAAAAACATTCAGTACTTC. Translated, this gives CASSSPVGTSGYSAKNIQYF. Outside the CDR3, residues come from the reference TRBV28 and TRBJ2-4 proteins, so the full variable domain is: DVKVTQSSRYLVKRTGEKVFLECVQDMDHENMFWYRQDPGLGLRLIYFSYDVKMKEKGDIPEGYSVSREKKERFSLILESASTNQTSMYLCASSSPVGTSGYSAKNIQYFGAGTRLSVL.